The sequence of this T cell receptor beta chain was determined in a study of blood T cell repertoires in COVID-19. Study context: From T cells, B-cell-depleted T cells, or PBMCs came the material, which was cDNA or gDNA.

The study assigned cohorts using participant-reported clinical history. Study processing details: Amplified reference gene primers provided the basis for estimating nucleated cell counts. Only in-frame clones appear in the TCRdb table, and some are missing; sequencing was by immunoSEQ multiplex PCR. V and J calls plus clone size are reproduced from that table; the DNA served to infer D and trimming. The sample has hundreds of thousands of clones, about four fifths seen once. The receptor was derived from a woman between 50 and 59 years old who had been exposed to COVID-19. The specimen sequenced was PBMCs or T cells enriched from blood (not recorded which).

The CDR3 spells CASSYLGGSYEQYF. Here the CDR3 DNA reads TGTGCCAGCAGTTACCTCGGTGGTTCCTACGAGCAGTACTTC. The chain couples TRBV6-5 to TRBJ2-7; D is ambiguous. From germline, CDR1 is MNHEY and CDR2 SVGAGI. This CDR3 region has 14 residues. The V and J ends lost 2 bases and 1 base respectively, with 9 bases between them.